Below, 4 T cell receptor beta chains from the same sample are listed, as sequenced in a study of shared clonotypes between healthy human individuals. The table came from immunoSEQ multiplex PCR; TCRdb's copy has only in-frame clones and leaves some out. Among about half a million clones listed, roughly 80% were seen once. The sequenced sample consisted of PBMCs. The receptors shown here come from a woman aged 40 to 49 in good health. Some clones in this sample may be carry-over from other donors' samples.

The count of this clone is one. A read error is likely here: a far larger clone is one base away. The chain carries TRBV2 and TRBJ1-4; a possible D gene is TRBD1 (6 bases). Germline assignment: CDR1 SNHLY and CDR2 FYNNEI. CDR3 size: 13 residues. Trimming left V 4 bases short and J 8 bases short, with 11 bases between. The chain's CDR3 is CASSGQVVEKLFF. The CDR3 DNA reads as TGTGCCAGCAGTGGACAGGTTGTGGAAAAACTGTTTTTT.

This chain uses TRBV2 with TRBJ2-3, with D tentatively TRBD2 (5 bases). The CDR3 loop spans 14 amino acids. Germline values: CDR1 SNHLY, CDR2 FYNNEI. Trimming pared 5 bases from V and 2 bases from J, leaving 11 bases between. The CDR3 loop reads CASSSGISTDTQYF. The CDR3 region has the DNA TGTGCCAGCAGTTCGGGGATTTCCACAGATACGCAGTATTTT.

As to this clone: A read error likely explains this, since a far larger clone differs by one base. Other DNA sequences in the same sample also yield this CDR3. The chain has TRBV27 and TRBJ2-7, with a weak D call TRBD2 (5 bases). Germline V CDR1 and CDR2: MNHEY, SMNVEV (reference sequence). V was cut by 5 bases and J by 4 bases, with 18 bases left in between. The CDR3 is made up of 15 amino acids. The CDR3 reads CASSDYLAGRYEQYF. CDR3 DNA sequence: TGTGCCAGCAGTGACTACCTAGCAGGACGGTACGAGCAGTACTTC.

In DNA, the CDR3 is TGTGCCTGGAGTGTACTAGACCGGGACTACCAAGAGACCCAGTACTTC. This sequence encodes CAWSVLDRDYQETQYF. The rearrangement uses TRBV30 and TRBJ2-5; possibly TRBD2 for D (6 bases). The CDR3 has 16 amino acids. V was cut by 0 bases and J by 0 bases, with 14 bases left in between. Germline V gene data show CDR1 as GTSNPN and CDR2 as SVGIG (reference sequence).